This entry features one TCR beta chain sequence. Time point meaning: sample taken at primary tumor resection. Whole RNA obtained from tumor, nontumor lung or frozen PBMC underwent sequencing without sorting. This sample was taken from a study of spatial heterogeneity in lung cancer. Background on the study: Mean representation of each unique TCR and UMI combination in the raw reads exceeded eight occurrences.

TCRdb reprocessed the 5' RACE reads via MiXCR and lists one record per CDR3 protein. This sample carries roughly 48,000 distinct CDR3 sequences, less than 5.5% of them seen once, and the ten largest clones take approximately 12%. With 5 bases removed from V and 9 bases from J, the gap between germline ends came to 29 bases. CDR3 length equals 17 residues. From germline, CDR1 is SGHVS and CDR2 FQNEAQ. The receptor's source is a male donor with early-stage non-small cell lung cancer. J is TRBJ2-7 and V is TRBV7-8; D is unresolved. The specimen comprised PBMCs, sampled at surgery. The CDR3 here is CASSHDDLGRVSGGQYF. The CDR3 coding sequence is TGTGCCAGCAGCCACGACGACTTAGGACGGGTCTCCGGCGGGCAGTACTTC.